These T cell receptor beta chains were read from a single sample in a study of blood T cell repertoires in COVID-19. Data came from immunoSEQ multiplex PCR; TCRdb stores just in-frame clones and leaves some out. The profile covers 310,000 or so clones, with 80% to 90% appearing a single time and more than 9% taken by the ten largest. The sequenced material came from PBMCs or T cells enriched from blood (not recorded which). These receptors were collected from a woman aged 18-29 years who had recovered from COVID-19. The CDR3 runs from the conserved cysteine through the conserved F or W. Fields, in order: D gene, V gene, J gene, clone size, CDR3 DNA, CDR3 protein. The D gene is left open where the match is weak. Not all rows give a size; the values are once, few, many and, for expanded clones, a class.

.	TRBV7-9	TRBJ1-2	.	TGTGCCAGCCACGAGGGGGTCGCTCACTATGGCTACACCTTC	CASHEGVAHYGYTF
TRBD1	TRBV28	TRBJ2-3	.	TGTGCCAGCAGCTTACCGCAGGGGGCGGAAGATACGCAGTATTTT	CASSLPQGAEDTQYF
TRBD1	TRBV5-5	TRBJ1-1	.	TGTGCCAGCAGCTTGGCGACAGGGTCGGCGATGAACACTGAAGCTTTCTTT	CASSLATGSAMNTEAFF
.	TRBV18	TRBJ1-1	.	TGTGCCAGCTCCCCGGCCGTGGGGCGAACTGAAGCTTTCTTT	CASSPAVGRTEAFF
TRBD2	TRBV7-9	TRBJ2-7	.	TGTGCCAGCAGCTCGACTAGCGGGAGGTACGAGCAGTACTTC	CASSSTSGRYEQYF
.	TRBV4-1	TRBJ1-4	.	TGCGCCAGCAGCCAAGACTCGGGTGGGTACAATGAAAAACTGTTTTTT	CASSQDSGGYNEKLFF
TRBD1	TRBV28	TRBJ1-1	.	TGTGCCACCACGACAGGGGAGAACACTGAAGCTTTCTTT	CATTTGENTEAFF
.	TRBV3-1/TRBV3-2	TRBJ1-2	.	TGTGCCAGCAGCCAATTTGTCGGCTATGGCTACACCTTC	CASSQFVGYGYTF
.	TRBV19	TRBJ1-6	.	TGTGCCAGTAGTACAACAGGGTCGTTTACACCCCTCCACTTT	CASSTTGSFTPLHF
.	TRBV7-6	TRBJ1-1	.	TGTGCCAGCAGCTTAGGTCGGGGAGTGAACACTGAAGCTTTCTTT	CASSLGRGVNTEAFF
TRBD1	TRBV28	TRBJ1-2	.	TGTGCCAGCAGTTTATACGACAGGGAGGACTATGGCTACACCTTC	CASSLYDREDYGYTF
.	TRBV2	TRBJ2-1	once	TGTGCCTCACAGGCGGGGAGCAATGAGCAGTTCTTC	CASQAGSNEQFF
.	TRBV28	TRBJ1-1	.	TGTGCCAGCAGTTCCCTGACAACAACTGAAGCTTTCTTT	CASSSLTTTEAFF
.	TRBV5-1	TRBJ1-1	.	TGCGCCAGCAGCTTGGCTCCAATACTAAAGAACACTGAAGCTTTCTTT	CASSLAPILKNTEAFF
TRBD2	TRBV19	TRBJ2-1	.	TGTGCCAGTAGTAGCCCGGGACTAGCGACGGAGCAGTTCTTC	CASSSPGLATEQFF
.	TRBV14	TRBJ1-2	once	TGTGCCAGCAGCCCAACCGCACTCAGGGAACGCTACACCTTC	CASSPTALRERYTF
TRBD1	TRBV6-1	TRBJ1-2	.	TGTGCCAGCAGTGAACAGGGGGCCCGGGGCTACACCTTC	CASSEQGARGYTF
.	TRBV14	TRBJ1-1	.	TGTGCCAGCAGCCAGATATCGGACACTGAAGCTTTCTTT	CASSQISDTEAFF
.	TRBV27	TRBJ2-3	.	TGTGCCAGCGGGGGCAGAGGAGATACGCAGTATTTT	CASGGRGDTQYF
TRBD2	TRBV4-2	TRBJ2-1	.	TGTGCCAGCAGCCAAGAGTCGGCGGGAGGGACAACTGAGCAGTTCTTC	CASSQESAGGTTEQFF
.	TRBV7-9	TRBJ1-1	.	TGTGCCAGCAGCCCCAAGGGGCGGAATGAAGCTTTCTTT	CASSPKGRNEAFF
.	TRBV6-9	TRBJ1-5	few	TGTGCGTCGCGGCTATCTTGGAGCAATCAGCCCCAGCATTTT	CASRLSWSNQPQHF
.	TRBV5-5	TRBJ2-5	.	TGTGCCAGCAGCTTCCAGGCTCAAGAGACCCAGTACTTC	CASSFQAQETQYF
TRBD1	TRBV3-1/TRBV3-2	TRBJ1-1	.	TGTGCCAGCAGCCAAGTGGGGACAGACACTGAAGCTTTCTTT	CASSQVGTDTEAFF
.	TRBV27	TRBJ2-4	.	TGTGCCAGCAGTTTTTGGGGGAGGGGGGCCAAAAACATTCAGTACTTC	CASSFWGRGAKNIQYF
.	TRBV28	TRBJ1-2	.	TGTGCCAGCAGTTATCAGGGGCCCTATGGCTACACCTTC	CASSYQGPYGYTF
.	TRBV2	TRBJ2-2	.	TGTGCCAGCAGTGAGCTGCCGGGACAAGGAAACACCGGGGAGCTGTTTTTT	CASSELPGQGNTGELFF
TRBD2	TRBV5-1	TRBJ2-3	.	TGCGCCAGCAGCTTCTCATGGGGACTAGCGGGAGGTGCAGATACGCAGTATTTT	CASSFSWGLAGGADTQYF
.	TRBV12-3/TRBV12-4	TRBJ2-1	once	TGTGCCAGCAGTCCAACTTCCTACAATGAGCAGTTCTTC	CASSPTSYNEQFF
TRBD1	TRBV6-5	TRBJ1-2	.	TGTGCCAGCAGGGACGGCGGGACAGGTTATGGCTACACCTTC	CASRDGGTGYGYTF
.	TRBV19	TRBJ2-4	once	TGTGCCAGTAGTGATTCTACAGGAAAAGCTCAGTACTTC	CASSDSTGKAQYF
TRBD1	TRBV6-5	TRBJ2-7	.	TGTGCCAGCAGTTCGCGACAGGGCAGACCCTACGAGCAGTACTTC	CASSSRQGRPYEQYF
TRBD1	TRBV19	TRBJ1-5	.	TGTGCCAGTAGTATCTCCTTCACAGGGGGGGTTCAGCCCCAGCATTTT	CASSISFTGGVQPQHF
.	TRBV10-3	TRBJ1-1	.	TGTGCCATCAGTGAGTCGTCAGGGGCCTCAGGGTGGAGGTCTGAAGCTTTCTTT	CAISESSGASGWRSEAFF
.	TRBV7-2	TRBJ1-6	once	TGTGCCAGCAGCTTAGGAGGGACACTCAATTCACCCCTCCACTTT	CASSLGGTLNSPLHF
.	TRBV28	TRBJ1-1	.	TGTGCCAGCCCCGACGGGACCGGGAGCACTGAAGCTTTCTTT	CASPDGTGSTEAFF
.	TRBV20-1	TRBJ2-5	.	TGCAGTGCTTCACTAGAGACCCAGTACTTC	CSASLETQYF